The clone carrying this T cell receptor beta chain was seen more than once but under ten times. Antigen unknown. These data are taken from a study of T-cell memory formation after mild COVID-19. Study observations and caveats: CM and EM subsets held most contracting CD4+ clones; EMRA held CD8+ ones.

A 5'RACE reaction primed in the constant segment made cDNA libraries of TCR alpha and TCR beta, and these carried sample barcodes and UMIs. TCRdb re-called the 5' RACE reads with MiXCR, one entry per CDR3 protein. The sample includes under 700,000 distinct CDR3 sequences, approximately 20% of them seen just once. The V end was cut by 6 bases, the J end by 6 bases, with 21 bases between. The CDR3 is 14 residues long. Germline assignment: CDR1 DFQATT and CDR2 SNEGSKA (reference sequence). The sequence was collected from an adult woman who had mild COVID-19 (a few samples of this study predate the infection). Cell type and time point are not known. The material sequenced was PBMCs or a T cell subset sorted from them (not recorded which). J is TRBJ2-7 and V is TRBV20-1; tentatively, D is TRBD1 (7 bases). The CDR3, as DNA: TGCAGTGCCTCAGGGGGGTCATTGGTTCGCGAGCAGTACTTC. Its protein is CSASGGSLVREQYF.